Reported below is one TCR beta chain. Its antigen is currently unknown. The data are from a study of T cell clones after liver transplantation. As for the study in general: Liver transplant recipients had immunosuppression withdrawal attempted within 2 years. Until 12-24 months post-transplant, subjects got standard immunosuppression and no induction. Post-transplant blood was tracked for graft-donor-reactive T cell clones identified in a pre-transplant mixed lymphocyte reaction. Overall study results and limits: Circulating graft-donor-reactive CD4 TCRbeta sequences fell significantly post-transplant in 5 of 8 subjects.

Here immunoSEQ multiplex PCR was the method, and the copy in TCRdb shows in-frame clones only, minus some. Altogether about 99,000 clones are present, about 81% being singletons, with the ten largest covering 2.5% to 3.5%. The CDR3 runs 15 residues. Per the germline V gene, CDR1 is SGHTA and CDR2 is FQGTGA. V lost 4 bases, J lost 9 bases, and 21 bases lay in between. The sample consisted of CD4+ T cells from blood, taken around 49 months after liver transplant. V is TRBV7-3 and J is TRBJ2-5; D may be TRBD1 (6 bases). The clonotype comes from a human patient who received a liver transplant. Among the T cells, some may be from the graft donor. The CDR3, as DNA: TGTGCCAGCAGCTCCATGGTGGGGGCGCCAGGGGCCCAGTACTTC. Its protein product is CASSSMVGAPGAQYF.